This TCR beta chain derives from a study of identical twins. Concerning this clonotype itself: The antigen remains unidentified.

Study-level results: Analyses of zero insertions could be partly confounded by invariant MAIT and iNKT cells. Out-of-frame beta chain sequences displayed weaker excess sharing between twins.

The CDR3 consists of 12 residues. The germline CDR1 and CDR2 sequences are SGDLS and YYNGEE. V lost 0 bases, J lost 9 bases, and 4 bases lay in between. Each CDR3 protein is one row after TCRdb ran MiXCR on the 5' RACE reads. The sample holds 600,000 to 800,000 distinct CDR3 sequences, 20% to 25% seen once. These same records also appear under a second study, on T cells expressing NK-cell markers. This second study says: It is unclear if expanded NKG2C-expressing clones target HCMV antigens.

The sequence derives from a woman under 30 in good health. Sequencing was performed on PBMCs. V usage is TRBV9 and J usage is TRBJ1-6; D is uncertain. Written as DNA, the CDR3 is TGTGCCAGCAGCGTAGACGGTTCACCCCTCCACTTT. Translating it yields CASSVDGSPLHF.